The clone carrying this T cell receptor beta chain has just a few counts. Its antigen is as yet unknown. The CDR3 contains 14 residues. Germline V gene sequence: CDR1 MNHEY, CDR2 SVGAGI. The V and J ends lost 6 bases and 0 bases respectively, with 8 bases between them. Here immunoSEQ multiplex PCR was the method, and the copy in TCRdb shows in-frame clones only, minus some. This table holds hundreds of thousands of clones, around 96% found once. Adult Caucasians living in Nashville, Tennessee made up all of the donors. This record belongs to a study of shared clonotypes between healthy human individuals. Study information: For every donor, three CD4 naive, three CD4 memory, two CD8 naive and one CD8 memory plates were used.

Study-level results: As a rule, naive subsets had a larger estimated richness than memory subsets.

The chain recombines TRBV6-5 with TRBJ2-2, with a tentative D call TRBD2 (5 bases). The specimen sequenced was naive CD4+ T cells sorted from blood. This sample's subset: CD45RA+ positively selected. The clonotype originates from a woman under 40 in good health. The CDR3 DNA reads TGTGCCAGCAGGCGGGTTACGAACACCGGGGAGCTGTTTTTT. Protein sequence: CASRRVTNTGELFF.